This TCR beta chain stems from a study of shared clonotypes between healthy human individuals. Study findings and constraints: Memory subsets had estimated richness that was generally smaller than that of naive subsets. The study drew on few donors, limiting represented genetic and exposure-history diversity.

Method: immunoSEQ multiplex PCR; TCRdb's copy keeps in-frame clones and lacks some. The table records some 630,000 clones, approximately 96% of them present only once. Points on this clone: Its antigen is undetermined.

CD45RO negativity and positive selection for CCR7 defined naive CD8 cells, a population that excluded terminally differentiated effector memory CD45RA+ cells. The sequencing input was naive CD8+ T cells sorted from blood. This receptor was identified in a woman in her thirties in good health.

The CDR3 loop is CASRETGLQETQYF. CDR3 sequence (DNA): TGTGCCAGCAGAGAGACAGGATTACAAGAGACCCAGTACTTC. This chain links TRBV27 with TRBJ2-5; a weak D match, TRBD1 (6 bases). Trimming took 6 bases from V and 2 from J, leaving 13 bases between them. The CDR3 is made up of 14 amino acids. CDR1 MNHEY and CDR2 SMNVEV come from the germline V gene (reference sequence).